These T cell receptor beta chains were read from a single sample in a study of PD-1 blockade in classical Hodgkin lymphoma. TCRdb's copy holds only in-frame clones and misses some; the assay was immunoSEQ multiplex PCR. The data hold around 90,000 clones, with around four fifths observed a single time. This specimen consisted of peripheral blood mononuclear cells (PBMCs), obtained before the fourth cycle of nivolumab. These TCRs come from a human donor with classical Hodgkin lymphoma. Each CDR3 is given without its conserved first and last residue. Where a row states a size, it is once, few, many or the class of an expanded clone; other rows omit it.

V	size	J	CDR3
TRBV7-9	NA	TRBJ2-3	ASSLVGVTDTQY
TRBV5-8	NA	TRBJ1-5	ASSLGTAANQPQH
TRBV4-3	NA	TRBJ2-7	ASSQDFGYREQY
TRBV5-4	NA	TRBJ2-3	ASSLAGVGTSTDTQY
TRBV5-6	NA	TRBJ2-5	ASSLVRAGQETQY
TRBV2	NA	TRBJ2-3	ASSTGGVDTQY
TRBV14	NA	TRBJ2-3	ASSLGGRTDTQY
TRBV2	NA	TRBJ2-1	ASSVQRTRF
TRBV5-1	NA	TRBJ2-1	ASQGLVTRGQF
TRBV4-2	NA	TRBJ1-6	ASSQEDREFSPLH
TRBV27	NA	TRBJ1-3	ASSLSLANSGNTIY
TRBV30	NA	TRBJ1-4	AWSAVLGEKLF
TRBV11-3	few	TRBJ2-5	ASSPRTGRETQY
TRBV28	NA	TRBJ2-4	ATTPRALSEWAKNIQY
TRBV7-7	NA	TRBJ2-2	ASSLRVTSTGELF
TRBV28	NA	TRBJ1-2	ASSYPLGTGYGYT
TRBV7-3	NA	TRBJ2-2	ASSLRGAYGTGELF
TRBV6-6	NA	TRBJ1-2	ASSRQGAIFGYT
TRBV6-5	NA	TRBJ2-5	ASSPWGRQETQY
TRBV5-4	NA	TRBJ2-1	ASSLATSYNEQF
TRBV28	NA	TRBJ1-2	ASSRVVMVPYVGYT
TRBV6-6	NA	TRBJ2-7	ASSYSGGRGGYEQY
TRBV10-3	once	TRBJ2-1	AISEWVYNEQF
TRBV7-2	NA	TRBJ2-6	ASSSDPGGANVLT
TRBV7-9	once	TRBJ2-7	ASSPSQGSYEQY
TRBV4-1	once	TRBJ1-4	ASSPAPGRRNEKLF
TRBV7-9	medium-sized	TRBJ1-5	ASSPQGDSNQPQH
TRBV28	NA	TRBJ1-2	ASKTRDGQGST
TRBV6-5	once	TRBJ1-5	ASSYSGRGNQPQH
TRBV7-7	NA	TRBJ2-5	ASSTGQGRPQETQY
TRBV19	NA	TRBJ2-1	ASSMVSGGAVNEQF
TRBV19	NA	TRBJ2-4	ASSLRGTSGGLAKNIQY
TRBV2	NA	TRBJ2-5	ASSLRGVMAETQY
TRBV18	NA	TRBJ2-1	ASSQDSYNEQF
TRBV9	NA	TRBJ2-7	ASSPGQGFYEQY
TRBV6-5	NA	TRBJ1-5	ASRYQPQH
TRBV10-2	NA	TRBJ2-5	ASSKRGRVETQY
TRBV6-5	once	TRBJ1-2	ASRQGFRQLYGYI
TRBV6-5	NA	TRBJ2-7	ASSPGGVHEQY
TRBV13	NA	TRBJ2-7	ASSLGLTHGQGDEQY
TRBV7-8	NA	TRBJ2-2	ASSTRTGRTGELF
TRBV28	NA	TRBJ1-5	ASSLAGQGGRQPQH
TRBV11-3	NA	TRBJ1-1	ASSFSMNTEAF
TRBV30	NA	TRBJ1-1	AWSVGVWAEAF
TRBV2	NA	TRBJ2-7	ASSDPGQGYEQY
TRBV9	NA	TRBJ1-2	ASNTDRSNYGYT
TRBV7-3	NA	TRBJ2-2	ASATVTGELF
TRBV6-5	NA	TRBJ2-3	ASSYSISLAGDTQY
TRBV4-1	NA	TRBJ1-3	ASSLDRFGTSSGNTIY
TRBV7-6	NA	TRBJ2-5	ASSLIIPDREQETQY
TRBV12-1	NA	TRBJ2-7	ASSGRLARTYEQY
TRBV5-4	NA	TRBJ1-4	ASSSTGSTNEKLF
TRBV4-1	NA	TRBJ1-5	ASSQNNGNQPQH